This T cell receptor (beta chain) was observed in a study of OX40 agonist ivuxolimab in advanced cancers. Across the whole study: Every 2 weeks, ivuxolimab was infused into the patients intravenously at between 0.01 and 10 mg/kg. Findings and caveats of the study: On average, CD8+ T cells showed a greater number of expanded clones than CD4+. Among patients with partial responses at 0.1-3.0 mg/kg, clonal expansion was among the lowest.

Note on this clone: Its antigen is not identified.

V was clipped by 4 bases and J by 6 bases, with 13 bases between them. This CDR3 contains 13 residues. Germline CDR1 SGDLS, CDR2 YYNGEE. Patients with a history of autoimmune disease or on systemic immunosuppression were excluded. Measured with immunoSEQ multiplex PCR; TCRdb has only the in-frame clones, and not every one. Found here are around 90,000 clones, 90% to 95% of them singletons; the top ten hold approximately 2.5%. This clonotype was obtained from an adult with an advanced solid tumor such as melanoma, head and neck, liver or kidney cancer. The V call is TRBV9, the J call TRBJ1-2; D is undetermined. The material sequenced was CD4+ or CD8+ T cells sorted from blood, taken in a trial of the OX40 agonist ivuxolimab. The CDR3 is CASSLGSGHGYTF. CDR3 nucleotides: TGTGCCAGCAGCTTGGGGAGTGGCCATGGCTACACCTTC.